Listed here are 21 T cell receptor beta chains from one sample, sequenced in a study of blood T cells in healthy people across ages. A sample-barcoded 5' primer and a J-beta primer mix were used in a second PCR of roughly 7 to 12 cycles. TCRdb called the 5' RACE reads again in MiXCR, with one record for every CDR3 protein. This sample has about 570,000 distinct CDR3 sequences; 27% occur once, and the top ten carry around 20%. The sample taken for sequencing was blood. These TCRs come from a woman in her seventies in good health.

Concerning this clonotype: One end of the junction is discordant with germline, which a read error may explain. The rearrangement links TRBV3-1 to TRBJ2-5; perhaps TRBD1 as D (5 bases). Germline CDR1 reads LGHDT; CDR2 reads YNNKEL (reference sequence). The CDR3 has 13 residues. The CDR3 is CASSQDSRGRLFF. In DNA, the CDR3 is TGTGCCAGCAGCCAAGATAGTAGGGGTCGGCTGTTCTTC.

This clonotype was seen a handful of times. The chain employs TRBV5-1 and TRBJ1-2, with TRBD1 identical over 11 bases. There are 18 residues in the CDR3. Germline assignment: CDR1 SGHRS and CDR2 YFSETQ. V was pared by 1 base and J by 2 bases, with 10 bases of the junction left unmatched. CDR3 sequence (DNA): TGCGCCAGCAGCTTGAGACCGGGACAGGGGGATTTAAACTATGGCTACACCTTC. Translating it yields CASSLRPGQGDLNYGYTF.

The chain's CDR3 is CASKGPLNIQYF. CDR3 nucleotides: TGCGCCAGCAAGGGCCCCCTTAACATTCAGTACTTC. J is TRBJ2-4 and V is TRBV5-1; D gene unclear. This CDR3 comprises 12 residues. V was pared by 6 bases and J by 7 bases, with 11 bases between. CDR1 is SGHRS, CDR2 YFSETQ, per germline. Together with reference TRBV5-1 and TRBJ2-4, the CDR3 gives the full variable domain: KAGVTQTPRYLIKTRGQQVTLSCSPISGHRSVSWYQQTPGQGLQFLFEYFSETQRNKGNFPGRFSGRQFSNSRSEMNVSTLELGDSALYLCASKGPLNIQYFGAGTRLSVL.

This clonotype was observed a handful of times. This chain links TRBV29-1 with TRBJ2-7; no firm D call. This CDR3 has 15 residues. V lost 3 bases and J 6 bases, leaving 21 bases between the germline ends. CDR1 is SQVTM, CDR2 ANQGSEA, per germline. CDR3 region: CSVDSTGPPPPEQYF. The CDR3 region has the DNA TGCAGCGTTGACTCGACCGGTCCCCCTCCCCCCGAGCAGTACTTC.

This clonotype was detected only a few times. The chain links TRBV10-3 to TRBJ1-2; D is undetermined. CDR3 length: 14 residues. The ends were cut back, 0 bases at V and 3 bases at J, with 8 bases in the middle. Germline-derived CDR1 and CDR2 are ENHRY and SYGVKD. This chain's CDR3 is CAISESGGDYGYTF. CDR3 bases: TGTGCCATCAGTGAGTCCGGCGGGGACTATGGCTACACCTTC.

The rearrangement joins TRBV20-1 to TRBJ1-2, with 7 nucleotides matching TRBD1. V lost 5 bases to trimming and J lost 7 bases; unmatched junction nucleotides: 7. This CDR3 is built from 12 residues. The germline V gene has CDR1 DFQATT and CDR2 SNEGSKA (reference sequence). As DNA, the CDR3 is TGCAGTGCTTGGGACTACAGGGGTGGCTACACCTTC. It codes for CSAWDYRGGYTF.

V is TRBV4-3 and J is TRBJ1-1; D not certain. CDR1 is LGHNA and CDR2 is YSLEER in the germline V gene. Trimming took off 4 bases at V and 4 bases at J, with 16 bases between the two ends. This CDR3 is 15 amino acids long. CDR3 DNA: TGCGCCAGCAGCCCCCAGGTGAGGGCGGGCACTGAAGCTTTCTTT. Its translation: CASSPQVRAGTEAFF.

The chain couples TRBV12-3 or TRBV12-4 to TRBJ1-2; D uncertain. The CDR3 contains 14 residues. Trimming took 4 bases from V and 3 from J, leaving 12 bases between them. The chain's CDR3 is CASSSSDGDYGYTF. CDR3 DNA sequence: TGTGCCAGCAGTTCCTCGGACGGAGACTATGGCTACACCTTC.

The chain recombines TRBV29-1 with TRBJ1-2; 9 nucleotides align to TRBD1. The germline CDR1 and CDR2 sequences are SQVTM and ANQGSEA. The CDR3 length is 12 residues. J was trimmed by 5 bases and V by 6 bases; bases with no gene match: 4. This CDR3 reads CSVGDRDYGYTF. Here the CDR3 DNA reads TGCAGCGTCGGGGACAGGGATTATGGCTACACCTTC. Supplemented by reference TRBV29-1 and TRBJ1-2, the full variable domain reads SAVISQKPSRDICQRGTSLTIQCQVDSQVTMMFWYRQQPGQSLTLIATANQGSEATYESGFVIDKFPISRPNLTFSTLTVSNMSPEDSSIYLCSVGDRDYGYTFGSGTRLTVV.

V and J are TRBV4-2 and TRBJ1-1; 10 bases are a match to TRBD1. After removal of 2 bases from V and 8 bases from J, the junction contained 8 bases not matched to a gene. CDR1 is LGHNA and CDR2 is YNFKEQ in the germline V gene. CDR3 length: 15 residues. The DNA for the CDR3 is TGTGCCAGCAGCCAAACCGGGACAGGGGATATCGAAGCTTTCTTT. This gives the protein CASSQTGTGDIEAFF.

This clonotype was counted a few times. CDR3 sequence reads: CSARGQGVSPLHF. CDR3 coding DNA: TGCAGTGCCCGAGGACAGGGAGTCTCACCCCTCCACTTT. V usage is TRBV20-1 and J usage is TRBJ1-6; 8 positions match TRBD1. The germline V gene has CDR1 DFQATT and CDR2 SNEGSKA (reference sequence). The trim removed 6 bases at V and 10 bases at J, leaving 8 bases unmatched. The CDR3 spans 13 residues.

V usage is TRBV29-1 and J usage is TRBJ1-1, with D possibly TRBD1 on 6 matching bases. The germline V gene has CDR1 SQVTM and CDR2 ANQGSEA. The ends were cut back, 0 bases at V and 3 bases at J, with 17 bases in the middle. The CDR3 loop spans 16 amino acids. The CDR3 loop reads CSVEDAAGARDTEAFF. As DNA, the CDR3 is TGCAGCGTTGAAGATGCCGCAGGGGCCCGGGACACTGAAGCTTTCTTT.

This chain links TRBV29-1 with TRBJ1-4, with TRBD1 as a possible D gene (5 bases). Deletions cut 7 bases from V and 15 bases from J, with 24 bases between. The CDR3 length is 13 residues. The germline V gene has CDR1 SQVTM and CDR2 ANQGSEA. CDR3 protein: CSATGTFQGGVFF. The CDR3 nucleotides are TGCAGCGCCACGGGGACGTTTCAAGGAGGGGTGTTTTTT.

The chain carries TRBV7-2 and TRBJ1-1, with D unclear. The CDR3 totals 13 residues. Germline-derived CDR1 and CDR2 are SGHTA and FQGNSA. The V gene lost 2 bases and the J gene lost 7 bases, with 11 bases spanning the gap. The DNA for the CDR3 is TGTGCCAGCAGCTTATCCCCCGGGGATGAAGCTTTCTTT. As protein: CASSLSPGDEAFF.

This clonotype turned up a few times. This sequence joins TRBV7-9 and TRBJ2-5; 14 bases fit TRBD2. The germline CDR1 and CDR2 sequences are SEHNR and FQNEAQ (reference sequence). This CDR3 is 17 amino acids long. V lost 4 bases, J lost 1 base, and 5 bases stayed unmatched. The CDR3 here is CASSSTGTSGGQETQYF. CDR3 coding DNA: TGTGCCAGCAGCTCCACCGGGACTAGCGGGGGCCAAGAGACCCAGTACTTC.

This clonotype occurred a few times. This chain connects TRBV20-1 to TRBJ2-5, with D maybe TRBD2 (6 bases). The CDR3 spans 15 residues. Between the trimmed V and J ends, which lost 6 bases and 0 bases, there was a span of 17 bases. CDR1 and CDR2 (germline): DFQATT, SNEGSKA (reference sequence). The CDR3, as DNA: TGCAGTGCGTCCTCGGGACTCGACTACCAAGAGACCCAGTACTTC. This sequence encodes CSASSGLDYQETQYF.

The genes are TRBV10-3 and TRBJ2-1; 7 bases are shared with TRBD1. The germline V gene has CDR1 ENHRY and CDR2 SYGVKD. CDR3 length equals 14 residues. The V segment lost 10 bases and the J segment 3 bases; nucleotides outside the gene matches: 9. The CDR3 spells CASRQGIDYNEQFF. The CDR3 bases are TGTGCCAGCCGACAGGGAATTGACTACAATGAGCAGTTCTTC.

This clonotype was counted at least ten times. The chain has TRBV6-5 and TRBJ1-2, with D possibly being TRBD1 (5 bases). The CDR3 spans 15 residues. The V end lost 7 bases, the J end lost 6 bases, and 21 bases lay between the germline ends. Looked up from germline, CDR1 is MNHEY and CDR2 is SVGAGI. CDR3 nucleotides: TGTGCCAGCACATACTCGCGCAGGCAGGGCCATGGCTACACCTTC. Amino acid sequence: CASTYSRRQGHGYTF.

V gene TRBV5-1 combines with J gene TRBJ2-3, with TRBD1 matching 9 bases. The CDR3 consists of 14 residues. V shed 4 bases and J 5 bases; nucleotides not matched to a gene: 5. The germline CDR1 and CDR2 sequences are SGHRS and YFSETQ. The CDR3 protein is CASSAQGAGDTQYF. The CDR3 DNA is TGCGCCAGCAGCGCACAGGGGGCTGGAGATACGCAGTATTTT.

The chain employs TRBV2 and TRBJ1-1; 8 bases agree with TRBD1. Unmatched junction bases numbered 4, after V lost 4 bases and J lost 6 bases. The CDR3 consists of 13 residues. In germline, CDR1 is SNHLY, CDR2 FYNNEI. CDR3: CASSGRGPSEAFF. The CDR3 bases are TGTGCCAGCAGTGGCAGGGGGCCTTCTGAAGCTTTCTTT.

The V and J genes are TRBV29-1 and TRBJ2-1; D not certain. The CDR3 has 12 amino acids. Germline lookup yields CDR1 SQVTM and CDR2 ANQGSEA. V was trimmed by 4 bases and J by 7 bases, leaving 11 bases between them. CDR3 sequence: CSVGPPSNEQFF. Written as DNA, the CDR3 is TGCAGCGTTGGACCGCCTTCGAATGAGCAGTTCTTC.